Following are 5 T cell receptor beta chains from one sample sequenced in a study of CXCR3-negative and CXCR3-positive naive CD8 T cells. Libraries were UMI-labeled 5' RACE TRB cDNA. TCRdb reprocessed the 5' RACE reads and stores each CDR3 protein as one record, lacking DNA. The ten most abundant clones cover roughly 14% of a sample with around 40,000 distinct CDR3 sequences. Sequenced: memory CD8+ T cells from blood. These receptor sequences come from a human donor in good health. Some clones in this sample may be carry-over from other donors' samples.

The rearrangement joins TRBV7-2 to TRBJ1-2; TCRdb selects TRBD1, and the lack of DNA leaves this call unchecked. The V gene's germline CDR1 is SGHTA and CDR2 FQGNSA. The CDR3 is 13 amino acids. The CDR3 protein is CASSPAPNYGYTF.

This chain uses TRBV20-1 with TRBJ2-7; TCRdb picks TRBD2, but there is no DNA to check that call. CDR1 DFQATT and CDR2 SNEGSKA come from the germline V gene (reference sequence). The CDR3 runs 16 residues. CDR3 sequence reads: CSARGLIAGEINEQYF.

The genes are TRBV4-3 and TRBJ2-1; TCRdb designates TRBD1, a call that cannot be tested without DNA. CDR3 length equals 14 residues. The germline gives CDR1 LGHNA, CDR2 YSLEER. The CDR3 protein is CASSQGGTYNEQFF.

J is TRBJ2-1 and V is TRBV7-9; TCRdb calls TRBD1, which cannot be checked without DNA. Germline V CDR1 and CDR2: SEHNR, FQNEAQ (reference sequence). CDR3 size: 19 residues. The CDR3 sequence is CASTSWQGKLQRVYNEQFF.

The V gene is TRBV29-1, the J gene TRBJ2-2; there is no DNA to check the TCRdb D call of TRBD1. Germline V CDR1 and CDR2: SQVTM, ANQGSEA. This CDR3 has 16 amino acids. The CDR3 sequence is CSVEPADRPGTGELFF.